This T cell receptor (beta chain) was sequenced during a study of naive and memory T cell subsets. Two oligonucleotides, mixed equimolar, formed the beta constant-region primer covering TRBC1 and TRBC2. Nested alpha and beta constant-region primers with the SP2 primer drove four PCR rounds on ligated cDNA. TCRdb re-analysed the UMI-ligation and nested PCR reads in MiXCR, keeping a single row per CDR3 protein. The data hold about 160,000 distinct CDR3 sequences, with 22% observed a single time. Findings of the study overall: Each distinct alpha or beta sequence counts as one clonotype. Over 90% of naive TCR sequences appeared only once after error correction, unlike memory subsets. Especially in CD8 cells, naive repertoires contained a few larger clonotypes, possibly CD45RA-re-expressing memory cells.

This clonotype has a handful of counts. The antigen is unknown. The length of the CDR3 is 14 residues. The V gene lost 5 bases and the J gene lost 1 base, with 12 bases spanning the gap. CDR1 and CDR2 (germline): SGHVS, FNYEAQ. The clonotype originates from a human donor in good health. V gene TRBV7-6 combines with J gene TRBJ2-7, with D unclear. The sequenced sample was naive CD4+ T cells from blood. The DNA of the CDR3 is TGTGCCAGCAGCCCGCAATTGGATTCCTACGAGCAGTACTTC. The encoded protein is CASSPQLDSYEQYF.